This is a list of T cell receptor beta chains from one sample in a study of shared clonotypes between healthy human individuals. Clones were sequenced by immunoSEQ multiplex PCR, and TCRdb holds only the in-frame ones, with some missing. The data show hundreds of thousands of clones, around 72% seen once. The material sequenced was memory CD4+ T cells sorted from blood. The receptors were sampled from a woman aged 30 to 39 in good health. The CDR3 runs from the conserved cysteine through the conserved F or W. A D gene is named only where the DNA matches it firmly. Size is omitted from some rows. Given values are once, few, many or a class for expanded clones.

j_call: TRBJ1-1
v_call: TRBV5-4
d_call: TRBD1
clone_size: -
cdr3_nt: TGTGCCAGCAGCGCTTTTGACAGGGGCGGGACTGAAGCTTTCTTT
cdr3_aa: CASSAFDRGGTEAFF

j_call: TRBJ1-1
v_call: TRBV6-5
d_call: TRBD1
clone_size: -
cdr3_nt: TGTGCCAGCAGTTACACACAGGGGGCGCGATCCACTGAAGCTTTCTTT
cdr3_aa: CASSYTQGARSTEAFF

j_call: TRBJ1-2
v_call: TRBV5-1
d_call: TRBD1
clone_size: few
cdr3_nt: TGCGCCAGCAGCGCCGATGGACAGGTCTCAGGCTACACCTTC
cdr3_aa: CASSADGQVSGYTF

j_call: TRBJ2-1
v_call: TRBV7-9
d_call: -
clone_size: -
cdr3_nt: TGTGCCAGCAGCCCAGTTAGTTCGCAGTTATGGAGCTCCTACAATGAGCAGTTCTTC
cdr3_aa: CASSPVSSQLWSSYNEQFF

j_call: TRBJ2-7
v_call: TRBV5-1
d_call: -
clone_size: -
cdr3_nt: TGCGCCAGCAGCCCCCTCGAAGGCTACGAGCAGTACTTC
cdr3_aa: CASSPLEGYEQYF

j_call: TRBJ2-1
v_call: TRBV28
d_call: -
clone_size: -
cdr3_nt: TGTGCCAGCAGTCCAGTCCCGGGACTAGCCGGACAGGGCAACAATGAGCAGTTCTTC
cdr3_aa: CASSPVPGLAGQGNNEQFF

j_call: TRBJ2-3
v_call: TRBV7-9
d_call: -
clone_size: -
cdr3_nt: TGTGCCAGCAGCGCTAGGACAGCCACAGATACGCAGTATTTT
cdr3_aa: CASSARTATDTQYF

j_call: TRBJ1-2
v_call: TRBV28
d_call: TRBD1
clone_size: -
cdr3_nt: TGTGCCAGCACCCCCGGGGGACAGACCTATGGCTACACCTTC
cdr3_aa: CASTPGGQTYGYTF

j_call: TRBJ2-3
v_call: TRBV19
d_call: TRBD2
clone_size: -
cdr3_nt: TGTGCCAGTAGTCCCCAGGGACTAGCGGAACCCACAGATACGCAGTATTTT
cdr3_aa: CASSPQGLAEPTDTQYF

j_call: TRBJ2-1
v_call: TRBV4-1
d_call: TRBD2
clone_size: few
cdr3_nt: TGCGCCAGCAGCCAAGATCCTAGCGGGCCCAGAGAGCAGTTCTTC
cdr3_aa: CASSQDPSGPREQFF

j_call: TRBJ1-5
v_call: TRBV4-1
d_call: -
clone_size: -
cdr3_nt: TGCGCCAGCAGCCAAGTTTACGACAGGACGACCACCCTTGAAAATCAGCCCCAGCATTTT
cdr3_aa: CASSQVYDRTTTLENQPQHF

j_call: TRBJ2-1
v_call: TRBV5-1
d_call: TRBD2
clone_size: once
cdr3_nt: TGCGCCAGCAGCGTAAGCGGGAGTGACAATGAGCAGTTCTTC
cdr3_aa: CASSVSGSDNEQFF

j_call: TRBJ1-5
v_call: TRBV11-2
d_call: -
clone_size: -
cdr3_nt: TGTGCCAGCAGCTCTAGTGCGGCCAGGGATCAGCCCCAGCATTTT
cdr3_aa: CASSSSAARDQPQHF

j_call: TRBJ1-2
v_call: TRBV29-1
d_call: TRBD1
clone_size: -
cdr3_nt: TGCAGCGTCCCCGGACAGGGGAACTATGGCTACACCTTC
cdr3_aa: CSVPGQGNYGYTF

j_call: TRBJ2-3
v_call: TRBV9
d_call: TRBD2
clone_size: -
cdr3_nt: TGTGCCAGCAGCGTTAGAGGTAGCGGGAGGGCCGTAGATACGCAGTATTTT
cdr3_aa: CASSVRGSGRAVDTQYF

j_call: TRBJ2-1
v_call: TRBV19
d_call: -
clone_size: -
cdr3_nt: TGTGCCAGTAGTACCCCCCCTAGCCGGAGTGGCAATGAGCAGTTCTTC
cdr3_aa: CASSTPPSRSGNEQFF

j_call: TRBJ2-2
v_call: TRBV4-2
d_call: -
clone_size: few
cdr3_nt: TGTGCCAGCAGCCAAGAGGGATTGTCGGACACCGGGGAGCTGTTTTTT
cdr3_aa: CASSQEGLSDTGELFF

j_call: TRBJ1-1
v_call: TRBV28
d_call: -
clone_size: -
cdr3_nt: TGTGCCAGCAGAGCCGCCGACGGGAACACTGAAGCTTTCTTT
cdr3_aa: CASRAADGNTEAFF

j_call: TRBJ2-7
v_call: TRBV27
d_call: -
clone_size: -
cdr3_nt: TGTGCCAGCAGCTTTACCGAAGGACCCTACGAGCAGTACTTC
cdr3_aa: CASSFTEGPYEQYF

j_call: TRBJ1-2
v_call: TRBV19
d_call: TRBD1
clone_size: -
cdr3_nt: TGTGCCAGTAGTATAGACATCCGTCAGACAGGGAGTACCTTCTATGGCTACACCTTC
cdr3_aa: CASSIDIRQTGSTFYGYTF

j_call: TRBJ2-2
v_call: TRBV4-1
d_call: -
clone_size: -
cdr3_nt: TGCGCCAGCAGCCAAGATGGAGGGTTCACCGGGGAGCTGTTTTTT
cdr3_aa: CASSQDGGFTGELFF

j_call: TRBJ2-3
v_call: TRBV9
d_call: TRBD2
clone_size: -
cdr3_nt: TGTGCCAGCAGCGCCGACAGGATGTGGCGGGAGGCCACAGATACGCAGTATTTT
cdr3_aa: CASSADRMWREATDTQYF

j_call: TRBJ2-5
v_call: TRBV7-9
d_call: TRBD2
clone_size: -
cdr3_nt: TGTGCCAGCAGCCCCCCGGGACTAGCGGGAGATACCCAGTACTTC
cdr3_aa: CASSPPGLAGDTQYF

j_call: TRBJ2-7
v_call: TRBV29-1
d_call: -
clone_size: -
cdr3_nt: TGCAGCGTTGAAAGTCAGAACCCCAACTACGAGCAGTACTTC
cdr3_aa: CSVESQNPNYEQYF

j_call: TRBJ2-5
v_call: TRBV15
d_call: -
clone_size: -
cdr3_nt: TGTGCCACCAGCAGAGATCTAGGGAGAAGGTCGAGAGAGACCCAGTACTTC
cdr3_aa: CATSRDLGRRSRETQYF

j_call: TRBJ1-5
v_call: TRBV7-2
d_call: -
clone_size: -
cdr3_nt: TGTGCCAGCAGCTTAAACACTTATCAGCCCCAGCATTTT
cdr3_aa: CASSLNTYQPQHF

j_call: TRBJ2-7
v_call: TRBV5-1
d_call: TRBD1
clone_size: few
cdr3_nt: TGCGCCAGCAGCTTAGCCTCCGGGACAGGGATTTACGAGCAGTACTTC
cdr3_aa: CASSLASGTGIYEQYF

j_call: TRBJ2-1
v_call: TRBV28
d_call: -
clone_size: -
cdr3_nt: TGTGCCAGCAGTGAGGTCTCCTACAATGAGCAGTTCTTC
cdr3_aa: CASSEVSYNEQFF

j_call: TRBJ1-1
v_call: TRBV5-1
d_call: -
clone_size: -
cdr3_nt: TGCGCCAGCAGCTTGGCCGAGGGATTGAACACTGAAGCTTTCTTT
cdr3_aa: CASSLAEGLNTEAFF

j_call: TRBJ1-5
v_call: TRBV21-1
d_call: -
clone_size: -
cdr3_nt: TGTGCCAGCAGTCTTCAGCCGAGGGGGAATCAGCCCCAGCATTTT
cdr3_aa: CASSLQPRGNQPQHF

j_call: TRBJ2-1
v_call: TRBV30
d_call: -
clone_size: -
cdr3_nt: TGTGCCTGGAGGTCGGGCGGGTCCGGCAATGAGCAGTTCTTC
cdr3_aa: CAWRSGGSGNEQFF

j_call: TRBJ2-5
v_call: TRBV19
d_call: -
clone_size: -
cdr3_nt: TGTGCCAGAGCTCGGGTAACGGGGAAACGGTGTGAGACCCAGTACTTC
cdr3_aa: CARARVTGKRCETQYF

j_call: TRBJ2-5
v_call: TRBV7-2
d_call: TRBD2
clone_size: -
cdr3_nt: TGTGCCAGCAGCTTTTCTCCGGCCGGACTAGCGCCTTCAGGAGAGACCCAGTACTTC
cdr3_aa: CASSFSPAGLAPSGETQYF

j_call: TRBJ2-7
v_call: TRBV19
d_call: -
clone_size: -
cdr3_nt: TGTGCCAGTAGTATAACAATCGCAGGGATTTCCTACGAGCAGTACTTC
cdr3_aa: CASSITIAGISYEQYF

j_call: TRBJ2-5
v_call: TRBV9
d_call: -
clone_size: -
cdr3_nt: TGTGCCAGCAGCGGTATCGCGGGGCAAGAGACCCAGTACTTC
cdr3_aa: CASSGIAGQETQYF

j_call: TRBJ1-5
v_call: TRBV28
d_call: -
clone_size: once
cdr3_nt: TGTGCCAGCAGTTCCCCCGGGGAGGGGTTACAGCCCCAGCATTTT
cdr3_aa: CASSSPGEGLQPQHF

j_call: TRBJ1-5
v_call: TRBV28
d_call: -
clone_size: -
cdr3_nt: TGTGCCAGCAGTTTACCCGACAGAAGAGATCAGCCCCAGCATTTT
cdr3_aa: CASSLPDRRDQPQHF

j_call: TRBJ2-7
v_call: TRBV30
d_call: -
clone_size: few
cdr3_nt: TGTGCCTGGAGTCGGGAGACCTACGAGCAGTACTTC
cdr3_aa: CAWSRETYEQYF

j_call: TRBJ2-1
v_call: TRBV28
d_call: TRBD2
clone_size: -
cdr3_nt: TGTGCCAGCAGTTTATTAACTAGCGTCGACAATGAGCAGTTCTTC
cdr3_aa: CASSLLTSVDNEQFF

j_call: TRBJ2-3
v_call: TRBV28
d_call: TRBD1
clone_size: -
cdr3_nt: TGTGCCAGCAGTTTATTGCCTCAGGGGGCGAAAGATACGCAGTATTTT
cdr3_aa: CASSLLPQGAKDTQYF

j_call: TRBJ2-5
v_call: TRBV14
d_call: -
clone_size: once
cdr3_nt: TGTGCCAGCAGCCGACAAGTGCAAGAGACCCAGTACTTC
cdr3_aa: CASSRQVQETQYF

j_call: TRBJ2-3
v_call: TRBV5-1
d_call: TRBD2
clone_size: -
cdr3_nt: TGCGCCAGCAGCTTTGGCTTAGCGGGAGGGACCACAGATACGCAGTATTTT
cdr3_aa: CASSFGLAGGTTDTQYF

j_call: TRBJ2-1
v_call: TRBV6-1
d_call: -
clone_size: many
cdr3_nt: TGTGCCAGCAGTGAAGACGGAAGCTCCTACAATGAGCAGTTCTTC
cdr3_aa: CASSEDGSSYNEQFF

j_call: TRBJ2-5
v_call: TRBV5-1
d_call: -
clone_size: -
cdr3_nt: TGCGCCAGCAGCAAAAAGACAGGCGGAGAGACCCAGTACTTC
cdr3_aa: CASSKKTGGETQYF

j_call: TRBJ1-1
v_call: TRBV11-2
d_call: TRBD1
clone_size: -
cdr3_nt: TGTGCCAGCAGTCCTGCCGTGGGACAGGGAACTGAAGCTTTCTTT
cdr3_aa: CASSPAVGQGTEAFF

j_call: TRBJ1-2
v_call: TRBV28
d_call: -
clone_size: few
cdr3_nt: TGTGCCAGCGGGACAAACTATGGCTACACCTTC
cdr3_aa: CASGTNYGYTF

j_call: TRBJ2-6
v_call: TRBV28
d_call: -
clone_size: -
cdr3_nt: TGTGCCAGCAGACCGATAGGCACAGGGGCCAACGTCCTGACTTTC
cdr3_aa: CASRPIGTGANVLTF

j_call: TRBJ2-3
v_call: TRBV15
d_call: -
clone_size: many
cdr3_nt: TGTGCCACCAGCAGAGGTGACAGACCGAGCACAGATACGCAGTATTTT
cdr3_aa: CATSRGDRPSTDTQYF

j_call: TRBJ2-3
v_call: TRBV6-6
d_call: -
clone_size: -
cdr3_nt: TGTGCCAGCAGCCACTCAGGGGGGGATCGCACAGATACGCAGTATTTT
cdr3_aa: CASSHSGGDRTDTQYF

j_call: TRBJ2-1
v_call: TRBV11-2
d_call: TRBD2
clone_size: -
cdr3_nt: TGTGCCAGCAGCCCACGGACTAGCGGAGGGAATGAGCAGTTCTTC
cdr3_aa: CASSPRTSGGNEQFF

j_call: TRBJ2-1
v_call: TRBV28
d_call: TRBD2
clone_size: -
cdr3_nt: TGTGCCAGCAGAGCGGGAGGGCCGGAGGTGGGCTACAATGAGCAGTTCTTC
cdr3_aa: CASRAGGPEVGYNEQFF

j_call: TRBJ2-7
v_call: TRBV5-5
d_call: TRBD1
clone_size: -
cdr3_nt: TGTGCCAGCAGCTTAGGGACAGGGATTTCCTACGAGCAGTACTTC
cdr3_aa: CASSLGTGISYEQYF

j_call: TRBJ1-2
v_call: TRBV7-6
d_call: -
clone_size: -
cdr3_nt: TGTGCCAGCAGCGCGGGCCAGTTTGGGTCTAACTATGGCTACACCTTC
cdr3_aa: CASSAGQFGSNYGYTF

j_call: TRBJ1-1
v_call: TRBV11-2
d_call: -
clone_size: -
cdr3_nt: TGTGCCAGCAGCTTCGGTAGTGGTACTGAAGCTTTCTTT
cdr3_aa: CASSFGSGTEAFF

j_call: TRBJ2-1
v_call: TRBV10-3
d_call: -
clone_size: -
cdr3_nt: TGTGCCATCAGTGAGGGAGGCAGGGGCTCCTACAATGAGCAGTTCTTC
cdr3_aa: CAISEGGRGSYNEQFF

j_call: TRBJ2-5
v_call: TRBV5-4
d_call: -
clone_size: -
cdr3_nt: TGTGCCAGCAGCTGGAAGAAGGAAGGGCAAGAGACCCAGTACTTC
cdr3_aa: CASSWKKEGQETQYF

j_call: TRBJ2-3
v_call: TRBV9
d_call: -
clone_size: few
cdr3_nt: TGTGCCAGCAGCCCGCCTCTTGGTGGTTGGTATACGCAGTATTTT
cdr3_aa: CASSPPLGGWYTQYF